The 9 T cell receptor beta chains in this list originate from one sample, sequenced in a study of cytomegalovirus exposure and HLA in healthy donors. It was with 60 Vbeta and 13 Jbeta primers that the PCR ran. Clones were sequenced by immunoSEQ multiplex PCR, and TCRdb holds only the in-frame ones, with some missing. Of roughly 150,000 clones detected, around 76% appear once; the ten largest clones hold approximately 1%. Material for sequencing was PBMCs. The source of these receptors is a woman aged 35 to 49 in good health and CMV-seronegative.

The chain links TRBV7-6 to TRBJ2-1; no definite D call. The CDR3 loop spans 13 amino acids. Trimming took 5 bases from V and 8 from J, leaving 13 bases between them. Germline values: CDR1 SGHVS, CDR2 FNYEAQ. CDR3 sequence: CASSRRSRDEQFF. In DNA form, the CDR3 reads TGTGCCAGCAGCCGCCGGAGCCGGGATGAGCAGTTCTTC.

The chain is built from TRBV19 and TRBJ2-3; tentatively, D is TRBD2 (5 bases). The ends were cut back, 1 base at V and 3 bases at J, with 20 bases in the middle. This CDR3 is built from 18 residues. Germline V gene lookup returns CDR1 LNHDA and CDR2 SQIVND (reference sequence). The CDR3 here is CASSIGSDSSLRTDTQYF. The CDR3 region has the DNA TGTGCCAGTAGTATAGGGTCGGACTCCTCTTTACGGACAGATACGCAGTATTTT.

The sample holds a few counts of this clone. The rearrangement links TRBV15 to TRBJ2-1; D may be TRBD1 (6 bases). Germline V gene data show CDR1 as LNHNV and CDR2 as YYDKDF (reference sequence). V lost 6 bases and J lost 0, with 9 bases in between. This CDR3 comprises 14 residues. CDR3 coding DNA: TGTGCCACCAGAGCGGACAGCTCCTACAATGAGCAGTTCTTC. Translating it yields CATRADSSYNEQFF.

V gene TRBV5-6 combines with J gene TRBJ2-7; no definite D call. The V gene lost 0 bases and the J gene lost 7 bases, with 8 bases spanning the gap. Germline V lookup: CDR1 SGHDT, CDR2 YYEEEE. The CDR3 runs 12 residues. In DNA, the CDR3 is TGTGCCAGCAGCTTGGGTAGTCTGGAGCAGTACTTC. Its protein product is CASSLGSLEQYF. The full variable domain, its missing parts supplied by reference TRBV5-6 and TRBJ2-7, is DAGVTQSPTHLIKTRGQQVTLRCSPKSGHDTVSWYQQALGQGPQFIFQYYEEEERQRGNFPDRFSGHQFPNYSSELNVNALLLGDSALYLCASSLGSLEQYFGPGTRLTVT.

CDR3 nucleotide sequence: TGTGCCAGCAGTACTTACAGGGGGCAAGAGACCCAGTACTTC. Residues: CASSTYRGQETQYF. The V gene is TRBV2, the J gene TRBJ2-5; TRBD1 matches at 8 bases. The trim removed 5 bases at V and 2 bases at J, leaving 4 bases unmatched. The CDR3 length is 14 residues. Germline loops: CDR1 SNHLY, CDR2 FYNNEI.

Worth noting for this clone: Other DNA sequences in the sample encode the same CDR3. This CDR3 reads CASSLDRGYEQYF. The CDR3 DNA reads TGCGCCAGCAGCTTGGACAGGGGGTACGAGCAGTACTTC. This chain links TRBV5-1 with TRBJ2-7; TRBD1 agrees at 8 bases. This CDR3 spans 13 amino acids. Germline assignment: CDR1 SGHRS and CDR2 YFSETQ. V dropped 0 bases and J dropped 4; count of bases not matched to a gene: 0.

The chain joins TRBV2 to TRBJ1-2; no definite D call. Germline V gene data show CDR1 as SNHLY and CDR2 as FYNNEI. The ends were cut back, 2 bases at V and 4 bases at J, with 8 bases in the middle. This CDR3 is 13 amino acids long. The CDR3 nucleotides are TGTGCCAGCAGTGAACCCGCAGTCTATGGCTACACCTTC. This translates into CASSEPAVYGYTF.

The rearrangement uses TRBV5-1 and TRBJ2-3; maybe TRBD1 (6 bases). The CDR3 spans 15 residues. Germline CDR1 is SGHRS and CDR2 is YFSETQ. V lost 1 base, J lost 1 base, and 10 bases lay in between. DNA for the CDR3: TGCGCCAGCAGCTTGACAGGGTGGGGCACAGATACGCAGTATTTT. Encoded protein: CASSLTGWGTDTQYF. Filled out from reference TRBV5-1 and TRBJ2-3, the complete variable domain reads KAGVTQTPRYLIKTRGQQVTLSCSPISGHRSVSWYQQTPGQGLQFLFEYFSETQRNKGNFPGRFSGRQFSNSRSEMNVSTLELGDSALYLCASSLTGWGTDTQYFGPGTRLTVL.

This sequence joins TRBV4-2 and TRBJ2-5; D call uncertain. The germline V gene has CDR1 LGHNA and CDR2 YNFKEQ. V was shortened by 5 bases and J by 4 bases, with 20 bases between the two germline ends. This CDR3 region has 16 residues. CDR3 amino acids: CASSTQSASPGETQYF. For the CDR3, the DNA is TGTGCCAGCAGCACCCAATCGGCCTCTCCGGGAGAGACCCAGTACTTC.